The clone carrying this T cell receptor beta chain was observed a few times. Its target is not known. MiXCR was run by TCRdb on the RT-PCR reads, yielding one entry per CDR3 protein. The table shows more than 250,000 distinct CDR3 sequences, with about a fifth occurring only once. Deletions cut 5 bases from V and 2 bases from J, with 10 bases between. Germline V gives CDR1 SGHNT, CDR2 YENEEA. The CDR3 covers 14 residues. This specimen belongs to a study of response to subunit inactivated influenza vaccine. Whole-study results and caveats: Authors suggested few new T cells are recruited by each seasonal influenza vaccination.

The sequence was collected from a man aged 45-69 years who received an inactivated influenza vaccine. The chain joins TRBV11-3 to TRBJ2-1, with D tentatively TRBD1 (5 bases). The material was PBMCs from blood, obtained approximately 20 months after vaccination. CDR3 sequence reads: CASSLDTTYNEQFF. The CDR3 region has the DNA TGTGCCAGCAGCCTGGACACGACCTACAATGAGCAGTTCTTC.